Following are 24 T cell receptor beta chains from one sample sequenced in a study of cytotoxic CD8 clonotypes in ibrutinib-treated CLL (dated by TCRdb to the early 2020s). Library construction relied on the immunoSEQ multiplex PCR assay. TCRdb re-hosts the immuneACCESS table, in-frame sequences only. Its copies lack some clones; in the studies checked, an unresolved V gene accounts for under half of them, and the cause for the rest is not known. The sample table records more than 300,000 clones; roughly 80% of these occur just once. Jointly, the top ten make up over 5.5% of the sample. This specimen was PBMCs, taken before ibrutinib treatment. The receptors shown here come from a human donor with chronic lymphocytic leukemia.

The rearrangement uses TRBV25-1 and TRBJ2-2; D uncertain. The V gene's germline CDR1 is MGHDK and CDR2 SYGVNS. The ends were cut back, 2 bases at V and 1 base at J, with 8 bases in the middle. The CDR3 has 15 residues. This CDR3 is CASSEGYLNTGELFF. The CDR3 DNA reads as TGTGCCAGCAGTGAAGGGTACTTGAACACCGGGGAGCTGTTTTTT.

The J gene is TRBJ1-5, the V gene TRBV2, with D tentatively TRBD1 (5 bases). The CDR3 covers 18 residues. The germline V and J ends were trimmed by 0 bases and 1 base, with 16 bases remaining between them. CDR1 and CDR2 (germline): SNHLY, FYNNEI. The CDR3 loop is CASSEALGSRVSNQPQHF. CDR3 sequence (DNA): TGTGCCAGCAGTGAAGCGCTTGGGTCCAGGGTGAGCAATCAGCCCCAGCATTTT. Variable domain in full (rest from reference TRBV2 and TRBJ1-5): EPEVTQTPSHQVTQMGQEVILRCVPISNHLYFYWYRQILGQKVEFLVSFYNNEISEKSEIFDDQFSVERPDGSNFTLKIRSTKLEDSAMYFCASSEALGSRVSNQPQHFGDGTRLSIL.

As regards this clone: This CDR3 is also generated by other DNA sequences in the sample. The gene calls are TRBV29-1 and TRBJ2-2; possible D gene TRBD1, 6 bases. This CDR3 contains 13 residues. V was clipped by 6 bases and J by 0 bases, with 8 bases between them. CDR1 is SQVTM and CDR2 is ANQGSEA in the germline V gene. CDR3 bases: TGCAGCGTGGGACATACGAACACCGGGGAGCTGTTTTTT. Its protein is CSVGHTNTGELFF.

V usage is TRBV4-2 and J usage is TRBJ1-5; D perhaps matches TRBD1 (6 bases). The CDR3 runs to 16 residues. V lost 0 bases to trimming and J lost 5 bases, with 14 bases between them. The germline CDR1 and CDR2 sequences are LGHNA and YNFKEQ. In nucleotides, the CDR3 is TGTGCCAGCAGCCAAGAAGGGGGGACACTGGATCAGCCCCAGCATTTT. It codes for CASSQEGGTLDQPQHF.

The gene calls are TRBV10-3 and TRBJ1-5, with a weak D call TRBD1 (6 bases). V was clipped by 3 bases and J by 6 bases, with 12 bases between them. The CDR3 runs 14 residues. Germline V lookup: CDR1 ENHRY, CDR2 SYGVKD. CDR3 residues: CAISDPGASQPQHF. DNA of the CDR3: TGTGCCATCAGTGATCCAGGGGCGAGTCAGCCCCAGCATTTT.

The chain carries TRBV5-1 and TRBJ1-2; D perhaps matches TRBD1 (6 bases). Germline lookup yields CDR1 SGHRS and CDR2 YFSETQ. The V end was cut by 0 bases, the J end by 5 bases, with 11 bases between. CDR3 size: 14 residues. The CDR3 region is CASSLGTVTYGYTF. The CDR3 DNA sequence: TGCGCCAGCAGCTTGGGGACAGTGACATATGGCTACACCTTC. Variable domain in full (rest from reference TRBV5-1 and TRBJ1-2): KAGVTQTPRYLIKTRGQQVTLSCSPISGHRSVSWYQQTPGQGLQFLFEYFSETQRNKGNFPGRFSGRQFSNSRSEMNVSTLELGDSALYLCASSLGTVTYGYTFGSGTRLTVV.

V usage is TRBV9 and J usage is TRBJ2-7; TRBD2 aligns across 9 bases. The V gene end was trimmed by 4 bases and the J gene end by 7 bases; junction bases not matched to a gene: 12. The CDR3 runs to 15 residues. Germline V lookup: CDR1 SGDLS, CDR2 YYNGEE. As DNA, the CDR3 is TGTGCCAGCAGCCTCAGTAGCGGGAGAATTGAAGAGCAGTACTTC. Its protein is CASSLSSGRIEEQYF.

This clone was recorded once. The chain links TRBV9 to TRBJ2-1, with D possibly matching TRBD2 (5 bases). There are 16 residues in the CDR3. Trimming left V 4 bases short and J 5 bases short, with 19 bases between. Germline V gene lookup returns CDR1 SGDLS and CDR2 YYNGEE. The CDR3 bases are TGTGCCAGCAGCTATAACCTGGAAAAACTAGACAATGAGCAGTTCTTC. This translates into CASSYNLEKLDNEQFF.

The chain employs TRBV7-3 and TRBJ2-1; 9 bases match TRBD2. Germline assignment: CDR1 SGHTA and CDR2 FQGTGA. The junction had 8 bases not matched to a gene; V was cut back by 6 bases and J by 5 bases. The CDR3 sequence is 15 residues long. The CDR3 loop is CASSTGTSYNNEQFF. In DNA, the CDR3 is TGTGCCAGCAGTACCGGGACTAGCTATAACAATGAGCAGTTCTTC.

Only a few counts were recorded for this clone. The V call is TRBV9, the J call TRBJ1-1; D unclear. This CDR3 spans 14 amino acids. With 1 base removed from V and 0 bases from J, the gap between germline ends came to 7 bases. Germline V lookup: CDR1 SGDLS, CDR2 YYNGEE. The CDR3 DNA follows: TGTGCCAGCAGCGTAAGTAGAATGAACACTGAAGCTTTCTTT. Protein product: CASSVSRMNTEAFF. The whole variable domain, remainder taken from reference TRBV9 and TRBJ1-1, is DSGVTQTPKHLITATGQRVTLRCSPRSGDLSVYWYQQSLDQGLQFLIQYYNGEERAKGNILERFSAQQFPDLHSELNLSSLELGDSALYFCASSVSRMNTEAFFGQGTRLTVV.

The V and J genes are TRBV4-2 and TRBJ2-7; 10 nucleotides line up with TRBD2. J was trimmed by 0 bases and V by 4 bases; bases with no gene match: 15. Germline values: CDR1 LGHNA, CDR2 YNFKEQ. CDR3 length: 19 amino acids. The CDR3 sequence is CASSPLSGRGIHDSYEQYF. CDR3 DNA: TGTGCCAGCAGCCCACTAAGCGGGAGGGGGATCCACGACTCCTACGAGCAGTACTTC.

This chain joins TRBV10-3 and TRBJ2-6; a weak D match, TRBD2 (5 bases). The V gene lost 8 bases and the J gene lost 2 bases, with 10 bases spanning the gap. The CDR3 covers 14 residues. Germline-derived CDR1 and CDR2 are ENHRY and SYGVKD. This CDR3 reads CAIRGVAGANVLTF. The CDR3 DNA sequence: TGTGCCATCCGGGGTGTTGCTGGGGCCAACGTCCTGACTTTC.

This sequence joins TRBV30 and TRBJ1-1, with D unclear. The CDR3 runs to 13 residues. The germline V and J ends were trimmed by 3 bases and 5 bases, with 13 bases remaining between them. The germline V gene encodes CDR1 GTSNPN and CDR2 SVGIG (reference sequence). In nucleotides, the CDR3 is TGTGCCTGGAGCCCGCCCGTCGCTACTGAAGCTTTCTTT. Translated, it gives CAWSPPVATEAFF.

V is TRBV9 and J is TRBJ2-7; 14 bases fit TRBD2. V shed 3 bases and J 3 bases; nucleotides not matched to a gene: 11. CDR3 size: 18 residues. The V gene's germline CDR1 is SGDLS and CDR2 YYNGEE. The CDR3 here is CASSEGTSGRGSYYEQYF. The CDR3 DNA sequence: TGTGCCAGCAGCGAAGGGACTAGCGGGAGAGGCTCCTACTACGAGCAGTACTTC. Combining the CDR3 with reference TRBV9 and TRBJ2-7 gives the whole variable domain DSGVTQTPKHLITATGQRVTLRCSPRSGDLSVYWYQQSLDQGLQFLIQYYNGEERAKGNILERFSAQQFPDLHSELNLSSLELGDSALYFCASSEGTSGRGSYYEQYFGPGTRLTVT.

This rearrangement joins TRBV9 to TRBJ2-2; the D gene is possibly TRBD2 (5 bases). CDR3 size: 16 residues. The germline V gene encodes CDR1 SGDLS and CDR2 YYNGEE. V shed 1 base and J shed 6 bases, with 16 bases lying between them. The CDR3: CASSVRGYPGAGELFF. The CDR3, as DNA: TGTGCCAGCAGCGTACGGGGTTATCCTGGGGCCGGGGAGCTGTTTTTT.

The chain joins TRBV25-1 to TRBJ2-7, with 7 bases matching TRBD2. CDR1 is MGHDK, CDR2 SYGVNS, per germline. V was pared by 4 bases and J by 2 bases, with 5 bases of the junction left unmatched. The CDR3 covers 14 residues. DNA of the CDR3: TGTGCCAGCAGTGTGGCGGGGGAAGCCTACGAGCAGTACTTC. It is translated as CASSVAGEAYEQYF.

V usage is TRBV19 and J usage is TRBJ2-1; D might be TRBD1 (7 bases). V was trimmed by 5 bases and J by 4 bases, leaving 12 bases between them. Germline CDR1 reads LNHDA; CDR2 reads SQIVND (reference sequence). CDR3 length equals 14 residues. For the CDR3, the DNA is TGTGCCAGTAGTCACCAGGGGGGATACAATGAGCAGTTCTTC. It is translated as CASSHQGGYNEQFF.

V gene TRBV5-4 combines with J gene TRBJ1-1; no clear D. Germline assignment: CDR1 SGHNT and CDR2 YYREEE (reference sequence). This CDR3 contains 15 residues. The V end lost 0 bases, the J end lost 0 bases, and 9 bases lay between the germline ends. The CDR3 DNA reads as TGTGCCAGCAGCTTGGCCGGGCGCATGAACACTGAAGCTTTCTTT. Amino acids: CASSLAGRMNTEAFF.

V is TRBV11-2 and J is TRBJ2-3; either TRBD1 or TRBD2 may fit D (6 bases each). Trimming pared 0 bases from V and 4 bases from J, leaving 17 bases between. Looked up from germline, CDR1 is SGHAT and CDR2 is FQNNGV. CDR3 length: 17 amino acids. CDR3 amino acids: CASSLDLRVRGPDTQYF. CDR3 DNA sequence: TGTGCCAGCAGCTTAGATCTAAGGGTCCGGGGGCCAGATACGCAGTATTTT.

This clone turned up a few times. The chain recombines TRBV6-1 with TRBJ1-1; D unclear. The length of the CDR3 is 10 residues. CDR1 is MNHNS, CDR2 SASEGT, per germline. V gave up 7 bases and J gave up 4 bases, with 4 bases separating them. CDR3 sequence: CASKGTEAFF. DNA of the CDR3: TGTGCCAGCAAGGGCACTGAAGCTTTCTTT.

This clone was found once. The rearrangement joins TRBV6-5 to TRBJ1-1; 7 bases fit TRBD1. V lost 2 bases to trimming and J lost 5 bases; unmatched junction nucleotides: 8. Per the germline V gene, CDR1 is MNHEY and CDR2 is SVGAGI. CDR3 size: 15 residues. CDR3 sequence (DNA): TGTGCCAGCAGTTACAATCGACAGGGTAAAACTGAAGCTTTCTTT. Amino acids: CASSYNRQGKTEAFF.

The chain carries TRBV5-1 and TRBJ2-3, with 11 bases aligning to TRBD2. V shed 0 bases, J shed 4 bases, and the junction held 10 bases outside the gene matches. Per the germline V gene, CDR1 is SGHRS and CDR2 is YFSETQ. CDR3 length: 18 amino acids. CDR3 nucleotide sequence: TGCGCCAGCAGCTTGGGAACTAGCGGGAGATTCGGTTCAGATACGCAGTATTTT. It yields the protein CASSLGTSGRFGSDTQYF. The variable domain in full, with the rest retrieved from reference TRBV5-1 and TRBJ2-3, is KAGVTQTPRYLIKTRGQQVTLSCSPISGHRSVSWYQQTPGQGLQFLFEYFSETQRNKGNFPGRFSGRQFSNSRSEMNVSTLELGDSALYLCASSLGTSGRFGSDTQYFGPGTRLTVL.

This chain connects TRBV27 to TRBJ2-1; D is unresolved. Trimming removed 5 bases at V and 4 bases at J, with 12 bases between. Germline V gives CDR1 MNHEY, CDR2 SMNVEV (reference sequence). This CDR3 comprises 14 residues. The CDR3 region is CASSVYSSYNEQFF. As DNA, the CDR3 is TGTGCCAGCAGTGTCTACAGTTCGTACAATGAGCAGTTCTTC.

This rearrangement joins TRBV9 to TRBJ2-4; 7 nucleotides align to TRBD2. The CDR3 consists of 14 residues. Trimming at V came to 0 bases and at J to 9 bases, leaving 6 bases not matched to a gene. Germline V gene data show CDR1 as SGDLS and CDR2 as YYNGEE. CDR3 sequence: CASSVARESIIQYF. The CDR3 DNA follows: TGTGCCAGCAGCGTAGCGCGGGAGAGCATCATTCAGTACTTC.